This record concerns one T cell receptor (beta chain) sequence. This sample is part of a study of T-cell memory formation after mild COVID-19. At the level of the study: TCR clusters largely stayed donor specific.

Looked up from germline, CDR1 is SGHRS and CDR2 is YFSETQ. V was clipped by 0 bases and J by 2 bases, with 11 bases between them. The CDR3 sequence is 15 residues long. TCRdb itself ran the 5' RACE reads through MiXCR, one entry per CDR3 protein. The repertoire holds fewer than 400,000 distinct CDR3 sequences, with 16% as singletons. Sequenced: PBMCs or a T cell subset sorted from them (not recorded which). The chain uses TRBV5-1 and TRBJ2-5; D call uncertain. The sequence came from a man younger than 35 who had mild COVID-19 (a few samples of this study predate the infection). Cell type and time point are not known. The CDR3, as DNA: TGCGCCAGCAGCTTGGCCGTTGGACCTCAAGAGACCCAGTACTTC. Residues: CASSLAVGPQETQYF.